This T cell receptor (beta chain) is drawn from a study of blood T cell repertoires in COVID-19. Background on the study: In each case, the material was cDNA or gDNA derived from T cells, B-cell-depleted T cells, or PBMCs.

The germline gives CDR1 SGHNT, CDR2 YENEEA. The CDR3 runs to 12 residues. Trimming took off 3 bases at V and 7 bases at J, with 9 bases between the two ends. This clone was seen only once. The assay was immunoSEQ multiplex PCR, and TCRdb's table has in-frame clones only and misses some. This sample carries about 140,000 clones, around 76% of them seen once, and the ten largest clones take 10% to 15%. The V gene is TRBV11-3, the J gene TRBJ1-1, with D unclear. The sample consisted of peripheral blood. The receptor's source is a man aged 80 or over with acute or convalescent COVID-19. Here the CDR3 DNA reads TGTGCCAGCAGCTTGGGTCGGGATGAAGCTTTCTTT. Its translation: CASSLGRDEAFF.